The entry that follows covers one T cell receptor (beta chain) sequence. This clone's antigen is unknown. No quality values exist for individual bases; no much larger clone is one base distant. This specimen comes from a study of blood T cells in healthy people across ages (dated by TCRdb to between 2015 and 2017). General notes on the study: In model experiments, template switching captured roughly one uniquely barcoded TCR beta cDNA molecule for every two T cells. Donors were grouped into four age groups: young (average roughly 15 years), middle-aged (roughly 37), aged (roughly 62) and long-lived (roughly 80). Using the same blood draw, the study looked at two additional independent replicas of 1 million unique cDNA reads for two donors, one aged 18 to 29 and the other aged 80 or older. Using deep sequencing normalized with unique cDNA molecular identifiers, the study measured how TCR beta repertoire diversity changes with age. To avoid experimental bias, donors of different ages were randomly spread across the sequencing lanes.

The method behind the library was 5' RACE. Sequencing was carried out with an Illumina HiSeq 2500. A second PCR of roughly 6 to 11 cycles was performed with a sample-barcoded 5' primer and a J-beta primer mix. A unique molecular identifier was introduced onto each TCR beta cDNA molecule by a template-switch 5' adaptor carrying 12 random nucleotides. Each sample yielded at least 3 million CDR3-containing paired-end reads. First-strand cDNA was synthesized from all RNA with the Mint cDNA synthesis kit, primed by a TRBC-specific oligonucleotide. Following uracil-DNA glycosylase treatment, a first 18-cycle PCR with universal primers M1SS and BC2_uni_R was performed on all cDNA. On the study's bioinformatics: For normalization, 1 million high-quality reads were randomly selected from each sample, with every read carrying a distinct molecular identifier. Instead of being binned into consensus sequences, reads that shared molecular identifiers were thrown out. MiTCR, run with a Q25 quality threshold and the strictest error-elimination algorithm, handled CDR3 identification, clonotype clustering and error correction. A nonparametric unseen species model with Euler transformation was used to estimate lower-bound total TCR beta diversity. Starting from the raw public reads, TCRdb applied fastp trimming at Q25, assembled clones with MiXCR and retained in-frame beta chains. For every CDR3 protein sequence, its rows merge into one entry that carries the most common genes and DNA. The V and J calls and clone size come from TCRdb's table, not from the authors' own analysis. The sample contains under 1 million distinct CDR3 sequences, around 43% of them found a single time. The leading ten clones occupy about a fifth of the sample.

General findings and caveats noted by the study authors: Estimates of total diversity based on one million sequenced T cells were considered lower bounds and underestimates. Conclusive comparison of naive and antigen-experienced compartments was prevented by the profiling of bulk unsorted PBMCs. Observed TCR beta diversity per million T cells fell roughly linearly with age, and a significant reduction was already apparent by age around 44. Compared with the aged group, the long-lived group had more naive CD4+ T cells, fewer expanded clones and increased TCR diversity, a pattern suggesting age selection. Because the CMV infection status of the donors was unknown, age-related changes in expanded clonotypes may potentially have been confounded. A strong correlation was found between observed TCR beta diversity and the percentage of naive T cells measured by flow cytometry.

Systemically healthy Caucasian individuals from Russia, 35 to 40 in total and aged roughly 6 to 95 years, were included as donors. Each donor gave 8 to 10 milliliters of peripheral blood, drawn into EDTA-treated Vacutainer tubes. Ficoll-Paque density-gradient centrifugation was used to isolate PBMCs, with at least 6 million per sample. Trizol reagent was used to extract total RNA from PBMCs, with at least 5 micrograms per sample. Naive CD45RAhigh/CD27high T cell percentages were measured by flow cytometry on a PBMC aliquot from every donor. The origin of this receptor is a man aged 60 to 75 in good health. Material for sequencing was blood.

The sequence in DNA is TGTGCCAGCAGTTTTAGGAGGGAGCGGGGGGTCGGTGAGCAGTTCTTC. Its coded protein is CASSFRRERGVGEQFF. The chain joins TRBV12-3 or TRBV12-4 to TRBJ2-1, with TRBD2 identical over 9 junction bases. Measured from the cysteine to the phenylalanine, the CDR3 is 16 residues long. Just CDR3 DNA is preserved here, 48 bases in frame from base 1. Trimming accounts for 3 bases at V and 9 bases at J, while the number of junction bases matched to no gene is 12.